This passage covers 21 T cell receptor beta chains from one sample sequenced in a study of blood T cell repertoires in COVID-19. The assay was immunoSEQ multiplex PCR, and TCRdb's table has in-frame clones only and misses some. The sample has nearly 300,000 clones, approximately 90% seen once. Source material: peripheral blood. Receptors originate from a woman aged 25 to 39 who had recovered from COVID-19.

This clone was recorded only once. V and J are TRBV5-4 and TRBJ2-5, with a tentative D call TRBD2 (6 bases). The germline V and J ends were trimmed by 7 bases and 2 bases, with 15 bases remaining between them. The germline V gene has CDR1 SGHNT and CDR2 YYREEE (reference sequence). This CDR3 is 14 amino acids long. CDR3 residues: CASSGRTGQETQYF. As DNA, the CDR3 is TGTGCCAGCTCCGGGAGAACCGGACAAGAGACCCAGTACTTC.

The V gene is TRBV28, the J gene TRBJ2-3, with D unclear. Per the germline V gene, CDR1 is MDHEN and CDR2 is SYDVKM. V dropped 4 bases and J dropped 0 bases, with 5 bases sitting between them. The CDR3 consists of 13 residues. The CDR3 bases are TGTGCCAGCAGTTCCGGGAGCACAGATACGCAGTATTTT. This codes for CASSSGSTDTQYF.

The chain uses TRBV3-1 (or the pseudogene TRBV3-2) and TRBJ2-1; 11 bases align to TRBD2. The CDR3 has 15 amino acids. CDR1 and CDR2 (germline): LGHDT, YNNKEL (reference sequence). V was pared by 4 bases and J by 8 bases, with 7 bases of the junction left unmatched. The CDR3: CASSLYSGGADEQFF. The DNA of the CDR3 is TGTGCCAGCAGCCTATATAGCGGGGGGGCCGATGAGCAGTTCTTC.

This clone was seen a handful of times. The chain combines TRBV2 with TRBJ1-6; the match to TRBD1 covers 8 bases. The CDR3 is made up of 16 amino acids. Germline CDR1 SNHLY, CDR2 FYNNEI. Trimming cost V 6 bases and J 6 bases; bases outside gene matches: 10. In DNA, the CDR3 is TGTGCCAGCAGCGCCTGGGGGGGACAGGTTAATTCACCCCTCCACTTT. This encodes CASSAWGGQVNSPLHF. Full variable domain (outside the CDR3, taken from reference TRBV2 and TRBJ1-6): EPEVTQTPSHQVTQMGQEVILRCVPISNHLYFYWYRQILGQKVEFLVSFYNNEISEKSEIFDDQFSVERPDGSNFTLKIRSTKLEDSAMYFCASSAWGGQVNSPLHFGNGTRLTVT.

The chain carries TRBV9 and TRBJ2-7, with 7 positions matching TRBD1. The CDR3 loop spans 14 amino acids. J lost 7 bases, V lost 2 bases, and 9 bases had no gene match. Germline-derived CDR1 and CDR2 are SGDLS and YYNGEE. The DNA for the CDR3 is TGTGCCAGCAGCGTGCACGGGACAGACGTTGAGCAGTACTTC. Its protein is CASSVHGTDVEQYF.

This chain connects TRBV5-6 to TRBJ2-5; tentative D call: TRBD2 (6 bases). CDR3 length: 15 amino acids. V was shortened by 1 base and J by 4 bases, with 14 bases between the two germline ends. CDR1 and CDR2 from the germline V gene are SGHDT and YYEEEE. The CDR3 loop reads CASSLLAEGGETQYF. CDR3 sequence (DNA): TGTGCCAGCAGCTTGTTAGCGGAGGGAGGAGAGACCCAGTACTTC.

The rearrangement links TRBV6-5 to TRBJ1-1, with D possibly TRBD1 on 5 matching bases. Germline assignment: CDR1 MNHEY and CDR2 SVGAGI. V dropped 4 bases and J dropped 6 bases, with 12 bases sitting between them. This CDR3 contains 13 residues. Here the CDR3 DNA reads TGTGCCAGCAGTTCCAGGGTCCTCCCTGAAGCTTTCTTT. This translates into CASSSRVLPEAFF.

This clone was observed once. The rearrangement uses TRBV3-1 (or the pseudogene TRBV3-2) and TRBJ1-2, with no clear D. The germline V gene encodes CDR1 LGHDT and CDR2 YNNKEL (reference sequence). CDR3 length: 13 residues. V was shortened by 0 bases and J by 5 bases, with 7 bases between the two germline ends. The CDR3 DNA reads TGTGCCAGCAGCCAAGATGCGGGATATGGCTACACCTTC. It codes for CASSQDAGYGYTF.

This sequence joins TRBV6-5 and TRBJ1-5, with D hard to call. CDR3 size: 10 residues. Germline-derived CDR1 and CDR2 are MNHEY and SVGAGI. Trimming shortened V by 6 bases and J by 6 bases, and 3 bases separated the two germline ends. The CDR3 reads CASSFQPQHF. Here the CDR3 DNA reads TGTGCCAGCAGCTTTCAGCCCCAGCATTTT.

The rearrangement joins TRBV19 to TRBJ2-7; TRBD1 matches 8 bases. The CDR3 runs 14 residues. The germline V gene encodes CDR1 LNHDA and CDR2 SQIVND (reference sequence). Unmatched junction bases numbered 9, after V lost 5 bases and J lost 6 bases. For the CDR3, the DNA is TGTGCCAGTAGTCCGCGGACAGGGCGAACCGAGCAGTACTTC. It specifies CASSPRTGRTEQYF.

The chain employs TRBV4-1 and TRBJ1-3; 7 bases agree with TRBD1. V trimming: 4 bases; J trimming: 0 bases; junction bases outside the gene matches: 6. This CDR3 contains 16 residues. Germline lookup yields CDR1 MGHRA and CDR2 YSYEKL. The CDR3 loop reads CASSPLGQISGNTIYF. CDR3 DNA: TGCGCCAGCAGCCCTCTGGGACAGATCTCTGGAAACACCATATATTTT.

The J gene is TRBJ2-3, the V gene TRBV11-2; TRBD2 matches at 11 bases. The CDR3 covers 14 residues. V shed 5 bases and J 8 bases; nucleotides not matched to a gene: 6. Germline V gene lookup returns CDR1 SGHAT and CDR2 FQNNGV. For the CDR3, the DNA is TGTGCCAGCAGCGGGACTAGCGGTGGCACTACGCAGTATTTT. It codes for CASSGTSGGTTQYF.

The chain carries TRBV7-2 and TRBJ1-4; D is perhaps TRBD1 (5 bases). The V end was cut by 1 base, the J end by 8 bases, with 14 bases between. Germline V gene sequence: CDR1 SGHTA, CDR2 FQGNSA. The CDR3 covers 15 residues. The CDR3 nucleotides are TGTGCCAGCAGCTTAGGTGTATCCACAGGAGAAAAACTGTTTTTT. Protein sequence: CASSLGVSTGEKLFF.

The V call is TRBV30, the J call TRBJ1-1; D uncertain. Germline V gives CDR1 GTSNPN, CDR2 SVGIG (reference sequence). Trimming removed 5 bases from V and 4 bases from J, with 11 bases in between. The CDR3 has 12 residues. The CDR3 reads CAWGERSTEAFF. CDR3 nucleotide sequence: TGTGCCTGGGGGGAGAGAAGCACTGAAGCTTTCTTT.

As regards this clone: Other DNA sequences in this specimen translate into the identical CDR3. V gene TRBV7-9 combines with J gene TRBJ2-1; 7 nucleotides agree with TRBD2. After removal of 0 bases from V and 4 bases from J, the junction contained 0 bases not matched to a gene. The CDR3 has 14 amino acids. From germline, CDR1 is SEHNR and CDR2 FQNEAQ (reference sequence). The CDR3 loop is CASSLASGYNEQFF. CDR3 DNA sequence: TGTGCCAGCAGCTTAGCTAGCGGGTACAATGAGCAGTTCTTC.

Points on this clone: Distinct nucleotide sequences in the sample also encode this CDR3. The rearrangement uses TRBV28 and TRBJ1-5; D gene ambiguous. The CDR3 spans 14 residues. V gave up 4 bases and J gave up 0 bases, with 7 bases separating them. From germline, CDR1 is MDHEN and CDR2 SYDVKM. The chain's CDR3 is CASSSLPSNQPQHF. For the CDR3, the DNA is TGTGCCAGCAGTTCCCTTCCTAGCAATCAGCCCCAGCATTTT.

The chain links TRBV10-3 to TRBJ2-7, with D hard to call. The CDR3 extends over 15 amino acids. In germline, CDR1 is ENHRY, CDR2 SYGVKD. Deletions cut 2 bases from V and 4 bases from J, with 15 bases between. CDR3 nucleotides: TGTGCCATCAGTGAGCCCGGAGCTATAGGTTACGAGCAGTACTTC. Translating gives CAISEPGAIGYEQYF.

Details on this clone: A read error is possible here, since a much larger clone lies one base away. The chain couples TRBV28 to TRBJ1-2, with 7 bases aligning to TRBD1. The CDR3 extends over 12 amino acids. Germline V CDR1 and CDR2: MDHEN, SYDVKM. The ends lost 3 bases at V and 8 bases at J; junction bases unmatched: 3. CDR3 loop: CASSFPGGGYTF. In nucleotides, the CDR3 is TGTGCCAGCAGTTTCCCAGGGGGAGGCTACACCTTC.

V is TRBV18 and J is TRBJ1-2, with 7 bases that match TRBD1. Germline CDR1 KGHSH, CDR2 LQKENI. The V segment lost 2 bases and the J segment 2 bases; nucleotides outside the gene matches: 11. The CDR3 covers 17 residues. The CDR3 DNA follows: TGTGCCAGCTCACCAGGTTTACTTACGACAGGGAACTATGGCTACACCTTC. Encoded protein: CASSPGLLTTGNYGYTF.

The rearrangement links TRBV5-8 to TRBJ1-2, with a tentative D call TRBD1 (5 bases). The CDR3 is 17 residues long. Trimming left V 0 bases short and J 2 bases short, with 17 bases between. Germline V CDR1 and CDR2: SGHTS, YDEGEE. The CDR3 spells CASSLALGTGLNYGYTF. CDR3 DNA sequence: TGTGCCAGCAGCTTGGCTTTAGGGACGGGACTAAACTATGGCTACACCTTC.

The chain links TRBV21-1 to TRBJ2-7; the table's D call, TRBD2, has no DNA check behind it. TRBV21-1 is a known pseudogene. The CDR3 has 17 amino acids. In DNA, the CDR3 is TGTGCCAGCACCACCTGGGGGAGCGGGGGCCCTCCCCGGGAGCAGTACTTC. This encodes CASTTWGSGGPPREQYF.